This T cell receptor (beta chain) is drawn from a study of CD8 T cells in Susac syndrome. CDR1 and CDR2 from the germline V gene are LGHNA and YSLEER. The germline V and J ends were trimmed by 2 bases and 4 bases, with 18 bases remaining between them. CDR3 size: 17 residues. Control patients had untreated stable or active relapsing-remitting multiple sclerosis by revised McDonald criteria. TEMRA cells were FACS-enriched and CD8+ and CD4+ T cells negatively isolated. This clonotype was observed once. A quantity of roughly 0.5 to 1 ug RNA underwent reverse transcription using random hexamers. Multiplex immunoSEQ PCR targeted 54 Vbeta and 13 Jbeta TCR beta segments. TCRdb re-called the immunoSEQ multiplex PCR reads with MiXCR, one entry per CDR3 protein. The sample has hundreds of thousands of distinct CDR3 sequences, roughly 85% seen once.

The chain employs TRBV4-3 and TRBJ2-1; tentative D call: TRBD1 (6 bases). The sequence came from a human donor with multiple sclerosis. What was sequenced was CD8+ T cells from PBMCs. CDR3 loop: CASSQREGDLVYNEQFF. The CDR3 region has the DNA TGCGCCAGCAGCCAAAGAGAGGGGGATTTAGTTTACAATGAGCAGTTCTTC.